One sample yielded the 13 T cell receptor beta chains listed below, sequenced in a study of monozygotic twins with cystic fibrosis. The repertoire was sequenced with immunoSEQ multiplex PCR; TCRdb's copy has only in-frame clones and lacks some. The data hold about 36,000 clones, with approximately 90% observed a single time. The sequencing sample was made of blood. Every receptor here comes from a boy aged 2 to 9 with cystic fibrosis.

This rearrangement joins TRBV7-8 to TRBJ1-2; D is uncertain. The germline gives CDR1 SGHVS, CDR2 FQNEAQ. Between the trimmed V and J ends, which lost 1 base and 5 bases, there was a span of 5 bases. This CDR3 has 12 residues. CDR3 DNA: TGTGCCAGCAGCTTAGAAGGTTATGGCTACACCTTC. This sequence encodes CASSLEGYGYTF.

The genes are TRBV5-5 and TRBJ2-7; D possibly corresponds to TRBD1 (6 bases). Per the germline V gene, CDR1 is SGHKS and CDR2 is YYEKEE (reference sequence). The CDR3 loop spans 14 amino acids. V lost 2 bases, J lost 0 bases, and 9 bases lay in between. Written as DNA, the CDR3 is TGTGCCAGCAGCTTCCAGGGGCCCTCCTACGAGCAGTACTTC. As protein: CASSFQGPSYEQYF.

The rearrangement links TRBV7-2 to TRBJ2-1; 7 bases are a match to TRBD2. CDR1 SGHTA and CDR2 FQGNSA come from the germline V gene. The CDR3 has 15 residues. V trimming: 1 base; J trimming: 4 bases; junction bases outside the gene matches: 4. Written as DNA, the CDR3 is TGTGCCAGCAGCTTAGAAGGGACTACATACAATGAGCAGTTCTTC. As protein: CASSLEGTTYNEQFF.

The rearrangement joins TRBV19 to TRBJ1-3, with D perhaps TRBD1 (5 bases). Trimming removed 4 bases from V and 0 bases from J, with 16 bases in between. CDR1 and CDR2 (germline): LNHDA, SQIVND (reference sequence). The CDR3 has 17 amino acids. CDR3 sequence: CASSRQLPPSSGNTIYF. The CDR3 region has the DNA TGTGCCAGTAGTAGACAGTTACCCCCGAGCTCTGGAAACACCATATATTTT.

CDR3: CASSQELGNSPLHF. In nucleotides, the CDR3 is TGCGCCAGCAGCCAAGAATTGGGGAATTCACCCCTCCACTTT. This sequence joins TRBV4-1 and TRBJ1-6, with D uncertain. CDR3 length: 14 residues. In germline, CDR1 is MGHRA, CDR2 YSYEKL. V lost 0 bases, J lost 7 bases, and 7 bases lay in between.

The CDR3: CASSIGGQTKPLHF. The CDR3 region has the DNA TGTGCCAGTAGTATAGGGGGACAGACCAAACCCCTCCACTTT. V gene TRBV19 combines with J gene TRBJ1-6; 7 nucleotides agree with TRBD1. This CDR3 is 14 amino acids long. The V gene end was trimmed by 1 base and the J gene end by 12 bases; junction bases not matched to a gene: 6. The V gene's germline CDR1 is LNHDA and CDR2 SQIVND (reference sequence). Full variable domain (missing parts from reference TRBV19 and TRBJ1-6): DGGITQSPKYLFRKEGQNVTLSCEQNLNHDAMYWYRQDPGQGLRLIYYSQIVNDFQKGDIAEGYSVSREKKESFPLTVTSAQKNPTAFYLCASSIGGQTKPLHFGNGTRLTVT.

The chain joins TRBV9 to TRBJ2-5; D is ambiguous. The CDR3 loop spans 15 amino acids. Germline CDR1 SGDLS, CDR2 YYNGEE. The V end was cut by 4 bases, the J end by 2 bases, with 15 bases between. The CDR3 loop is CASSRDPGFQETQYF. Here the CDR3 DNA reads TGTGCCAGCAGCCGAGACCCGGGTTTTCAAGAGACCCAGTACTTC.

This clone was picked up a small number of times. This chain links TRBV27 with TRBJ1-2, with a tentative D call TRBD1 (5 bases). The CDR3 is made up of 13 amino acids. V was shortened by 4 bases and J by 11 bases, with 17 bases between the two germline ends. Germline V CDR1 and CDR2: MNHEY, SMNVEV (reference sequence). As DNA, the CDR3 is TGTGCCAGCAGTTCGGGGGACTTTATTCGTTACACCTTC. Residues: CASSSGDFIRYTF.

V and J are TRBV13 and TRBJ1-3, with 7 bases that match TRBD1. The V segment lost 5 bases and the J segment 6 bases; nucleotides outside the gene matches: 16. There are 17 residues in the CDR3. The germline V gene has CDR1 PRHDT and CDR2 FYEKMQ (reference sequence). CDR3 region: CASSLATGQIQTNTIYF. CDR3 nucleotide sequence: TGTGCCAGCAGCCTAGCCACGGGACAGATCCAAACAAACACCATATATTTT.

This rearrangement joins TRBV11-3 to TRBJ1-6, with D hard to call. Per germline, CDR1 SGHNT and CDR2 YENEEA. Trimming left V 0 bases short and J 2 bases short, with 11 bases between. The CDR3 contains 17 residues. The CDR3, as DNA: TGTGCCAGCAGCTTAGATCAAGCGGGTGCCTATAATTCACCCCTCCACTTT. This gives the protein CASSLDQAGAYNSPLHF.

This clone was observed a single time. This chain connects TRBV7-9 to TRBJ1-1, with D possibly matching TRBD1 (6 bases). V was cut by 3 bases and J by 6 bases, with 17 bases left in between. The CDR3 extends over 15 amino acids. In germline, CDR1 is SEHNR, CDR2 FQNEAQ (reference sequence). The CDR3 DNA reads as TGTGCCAGCAGCTTTTACCAGGGGCGAGATTCTGAAGCTTTCTTT. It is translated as CASSFYQGRDSEAFF.

The CDR3 sequence: CASSLGVDYEQYF. The CDR3 nucleotides read TGCGCCAGCAGCTTGGGTGTCGACTACGAGCAGTACTTC. This rearrangement joins TRBV5-1 to TRBJ2-7; D is uncertain. The CDR3 consists of 13 residues. V lost 0 bases to trimming and J lost 3 bases, with 7 bases between them. Germline V lookup: CDR1 SGHRS, CDR2 YFSETQ.

The CDR3 sequence: CASSYREGYEQYF. The CDR3 DNA reads as TGTGCCAGCAGCTATAGAGAGGGCTACGAGCAGTACTTC. The genes are TRBV7-7 and TRBJ2-7; tentative D call: TRBD2 (5 bases). Germline loops: CDR1 SSHAT, CDR2 FNYEAQ (reference sequence). The CDR3 has 13 amino acids. Between the trimmed V and J ends, which lost 4 bases and 3 bases, there was a span of 10 bases.